The source of this TCR beta chain is a study of shared clonotypes between healthy human individuals. Study outcomes and limitations: For naive CD4 cells, approximately 5% of clonotypes were shared across a few donors.

Deep was the level used in running the assay. The table came from immunoSEQ multiplex PCR; TCRdb's copy has only in-frame clones and leaves some out. The top ten hold roughly 0.36% of the sample, which has 2,500,000 or so clones, under 95% seen once. A remark on this clone: Its antigen is undetermined.

This receptor was taken from a man between 18 and 35 years old in good health. Some clones in this sample may be carry-over from other donors' samples. Sample: naive CD4+ T cells from PBMCs. As to subset: CD45RA+ positively selected.

The CDR3 DNA reads TGTGCCAGCAGCCCTGGACAGGCGGCCGGTGTGGATGAGCAGTTCTTC. Protein sequence: CASSPGQAAGVDEQFF. This sequence joins TRBV11-2 and TRBJ2-1; 7 nucleotides align to TRBD1. CDR3 length: 16 amino acids. CDR1 and CDR2 from the germline V gene are SGHAT and FQNNGV. V was clipped by 5 bases and J by 8 bases; unmatched bases: 15.